These 16 T cell receptor beta chains came from one sample sequenced in a study of beta chain features in type 1 diabetes. Study-wide results and caveats: Type 1 diabetes patients showed a moderate but significant shortening of TCRB CDR3s in all four CD4+ subsets.

The antigens these receptors bind are not known. Since all of the isolated RNA was reverse transcribed, expressed TCRB transcripts were what got sequenced. Data came from immunoSEQ multiplex PCR; TCRdb stores just in-frame clones and leaves some out. This sample yields under 300,000 clones, of which around 24% are seen a single time; more than 0.009% belongs to the top ten. The sample comprised naive CD4+ T cells from blood. The receptors shown here come from a woman between 25 and 40 years old with type 1 diabetes.

The chain is built from TRBV5-1 and TRBJ2-3, with a possible D match to TRBD1 (6 bases). This CDR3 has 15 amino acids. Germline V lookup: CDR1 SGHRS, CDR2 YFSETQ. The ends were cut back, 0 bases at V and 2 bases at J, with 10 bases in the middle. The CDR3 loop is CASSLGQAYTDTQYF. The CDR3 DNA is TGCGCCAGCAGCTTGGGACAGGCCTACACAGATACGCAGTATTTT.

The chain links TRBV7-8 to TRBJ1-4; TRBD1 matches at 9 bases. This CDR3 is built from 14 residues. V gave up 4 bases and J gave up 8 bases; unmatched junction bases: 5. Germline V gives CDR1 SGHVS, CDR2 FQNEAQ. CDR3 sequence reads: CASSSQGAGEKLFF. In DNA, the CDR3 is TGTGCCAGCAGCTCACAGGGGGCTGGGGAAAAACTGTTTTTT.

This clone was found a few times. The rearrangement uses TRBV4-2 and TRBJ2-1; 8 bases line up with TRBD2. CDR3 length: 14 residues. Germline loops: CDR1 LGHNA, CDR2 YNFKEQ. Unmatched junction bases numbered 7, after V lost 2 bases and J lost 10 bases. CDR3 protein: CASSQSLAGSEQFF. CDR3 nucleotide sequence: TGTGCCAGCAGCCAAAGCCTAGCGGGCAGCGAGCAGTTCTTC.

This chain links TRBV6-6 with TRBJ2-1; the match to TRBD2 covers 7 bases. Germline CDR1 reads MNHNY; CDR2 reads SVGAGI (reference sequence). Germline trimming cut 4 bases from V and 8 bases from J; bases unmatched to any gene: 2. CDR3 size: 12 residues. As DNA, the CDR3 is TGTGCCAGCAGTTTGACTAGCCATGAGCAGTTCTTC. As protein: CASSLTSHEQFF.

This clone was observed a few times. The chain's CDR3 is CSVEDLGQGSNEKLFF. CDR3 sequence (DNA): TGCAGCGTTGAAGATCTTGGGCAGGGGTCTAATGAAAAACTGTTTTTT. This chain uses TRBV29-1 with TRBJ1-4; D perhaps matches TRBD1 (6 bases). Trimming pared 0 bases from V and 3 bases from J, leaving 14 bases between. CDR1 is SQVTM, CDR2 ANQGSEA, per germline. CDR3 length: 16 amino acids.

This clone was recorded a few times. The V and J genes are TRBV29-1 and TRBJ2-5; weak D call: TRBD2 (6 bases). V gave up 4 bases and J gave up 3 bases, with 9 bases separating them. Germline V gene data show CDR1 as SQVTM and CDR2 as ANQGSEA. The CDR3 is 12 amino acids. CDR3 region: CSVATGEETQYF. The CDR3 region has the DNA TGCAGCGTTGCGACGGGAGAAGAGACCCAGTACTTC.

This clone has a handful of counts. The chain links TRBV7-9 to TRBJ1-1, with D possibly matching TRBD1 (6 bases). CDR1 is SEHNR, CDR2 FQNEAQ, per germline (reference sequence). This CDR3 is built from 13 residues. Trimming removed 2 bases from V and 5 bases from J, with 9 bases in between. The DNA of the CDR3 is TGTGCCAGCAGCTTAACAGGGAAGACTGAAGCTTTCTTT. This sequence encodes CASSLTGKTEAFF.

J is TRBJ2-7 and V is TRBV23-1, with TRBD1 matching over 9 bases. TRBV23-1 is an open reading frame whose function is uncertain. This CDR3 comprises 17 residues. After removal of 6 bases from V and 6 bases from J, the junction contained 18 bases not matched to a gene. The CDR3 reads CASRNYDKRTGVVEQYF. The CDR3 DNA follows: TGCGCCAGCAGAAACTATGATAAGAGGACAGGGGTGGTCGAGCAGTACTTC.

V is TRBV6-1 and J is TRBJ2-7, with D uncertain. This CDR3 has 12 residues. CDR1 and CDR2 (germline): MNHNS, SASEGT. The ends were cut back, 5 bases at V and 4 bases at J, with 9 bases in the middle. CDR3: CASSSELYEQYF. CDR3 in DNA: TGTGCCAGCAGTTCGGAGCTATACGAGCAGTACTTC.

The rearrangement uses TRBV21-1 and TRBJ2-7; the table names TRBD1, a call not compared with the DNA. TRBV21-1 is listed as a pseudogene. This CDR3 contains 16 residues. CDR3 nucleotide sequence: TGTGCCAGCAGCAAAGTAGGTGCAGGGGAATCCTACGAGCAGTACTTC. Translating gives CASSKVGAGESYEQYF.

The J gene is TRBJ1-2, the V gene TRBV13; no clear D. This CDR3 region has 14 residues. Germline loops: CDR1 PRHDT, CDR2 FYEKMQ (reference sequence). V was shortened by 5 bases and J by 2 bases, with 12 bases between the two germline ends. CDR3 amino acids: CASSHRTGNYGYTF. In nucleotides, the CDR3 is TGTGCCAGCAGCCATAGAACGGGGAACTATGGCTACACCTTC.

A few counts support this clone. Within the sample, other DNA sequences also encode this same CDR3. In nucleotides, the CDR3 is TGTGCCAGCAGCTTGCCGGGAGGGTATGGCTACACCTTC. Translated, it gives CASSLPGGYGYTF. The chain employs TRBV13 and TRBJ1-2; no clear D. Germline loops: CDR1 PRHDT, CDR2 FYEKMQ (reference sequence). V shed 3 bases and J shed 5 bases, with 10 bases lying between them. The CDR3 covers 13 residues.

The chain employs TRBV10-3 and TRBJ1-1; TRBD1 matches 9 bases. The CDR3 runs to 13 residues. The germline CDR1 and CDR2 sequences are ENHRY and SYGVKD. With 8 bases clipped from V and 1 base from J, the junction kept 2 bases outside the gene matches. For the CDR3, the DNA is TGTGCCATCTGGGGACAGGGGAACACTGAAGCTTTCTTT. Its translation: CAIWGQGNTEAFF.

This clone was counted a few times. The chain carries TRBV7-2 and TRBJ1-5; the D gene is possibly TRBD1 (5 bases). CDR1 SGHTA and CDR2 FQGNSA come from the germline V gene. CDR3 length: 15 amino acids. V lost 3 bases to trimming and J lost 6 bases, with 15 bases between them. CDR3 DNA: TGTGCCAGCAGCTTGAGGCTGAGTGACAGTCAGCCCCAGCATTTT. Protein sequence: CASSLRLSDSQPQHF.

The chain uses TRBV2 and TRBJ2-3; 12 nucleotides match TRBD2. The CDR3 has 15 amino acids. Germline V gives CDR1 SNHLY, CDR2 FYNNEI. The J segment lost 3 bases and the V segment lost 8 bases, leaving 6 bases of the junction unmatched. CDR3 protein: CASDGGLAGTDTQYF. Written as DNA, the CDR3 is TGTGCCAGCGATGGGGGACTAGCGGGTACAGATACGCAGTATTTT. The complete variable domain, with remaining parts taken from reference TRBV2 and TRBJ2-3, reads EPEVTQTPSHQVTQMGQEVILRCVPISNHLYFYWYRQILGQKVEFLVSFYNNEISEKSEIFDDQFSVERPDGSNFTLKIRSTKLEDSAMYFCASDGGLAGTDTQYFGPGTRLTVL.

DNA of the CDR3: TGTGCCAGCAGTGGGAGACTAGTCATGATGGATACGCAGTATTTT. Its translation: CASSGRLVMMDTQYF. The V and J genes are TRBV2 and TRBJ2-3, with D maybe TRBD2 (6 bases). This CDR3 comprises 15 residues. Trimming pared 4 bases from V and 6 bases from J, leaving 17 bases between. Germline-derived CDR1 and CDR2 are SNHLY and FYNNEI.